The rows below give T cell receptor beta chains drawn from one sample of a study of blood T cells in healthy people across ages. In TCRdb, the 5' RACE reads were re-called with MiXCR into one record per CDR3 protein. The sample contains around 1,000,000 distinct CDR3 sequences, 20% to 25% of which appear only once. These same data were also listed under a study on T cells of mothers and their children.

Sequencing was done on a sample of blood. These receptors all come from a girl aged 2 to 9 in good health. Both conserved end residues are part of each CDR3. Each record gives: clone size, J gene, V gene, D gene, CDR3 protein, CDR3 DNA. The D gene is left open where the match is weak. Part of the rows lack a size; the others show once, few, many or a class for expanded clones.

size: NA; J: TRBJ1-4; V: TRBV15; D: NA; CDR3: CATSRERGPNEKLFF; DNA: TGTGCCACCAGCAGGGAACGGGGCCCGAATGAAAAACTGTTTTTT
size: NA; J: TRBJ2-1; V: TRBV29-1; D: NA; CDR3: CSVEDIAAKRNEQFF; DNA: TGCAGCGTTGAAGATATAGCGGCTAAGAGGAACGAGCAGTTCTTC
size: few; J: TRBJ2-5; V: TRBV3-1; D: NA; CDR3: CASSREATQGETQYF; DNA: TGTGCCAGCAGCCGAGAGGCCACCCAGGGGGAGACCCAGTACTTC
size: few; J: TRBJ2-1; V: TRBV18; D: TRBD2; CDR3: CASSPRVTSGIYNEQFF; DNA: TGTGCCAGCTCACCTAGAGTGACTAGCGGGATTTACAATGAGCAGTTCTTC
size: NA; J: TRBJ2-7; V: TRBV7-2; D: NA; CDR3: CASSLFFTYEQYF; DNA: TGTGCCAGCAGCTTATTTTTCACCTACGAGCAGTACTTC
size: few; J: TRBJ1-5; V: TRBV6-5; D: NA; CDR3: CASSYRQGNNQPQHF; DNA: TGTGCCAGCAGTTATAGGCAGGGGAACAATCAGCCCCAGCATTTT
size: few; J: TRBJ1-5; V: TRBV12-3/TRBV12-4; D: TRBD1; CDR3: CASSFRGQGAKNQPQHF; DNA: TGTGCCAGCAGTTTCCGGGGACAGGGGGCGAAAAATCAGCCCCAGCATTTT
size: NA; J: TRBJ2-2; V: TRBV9; D: NA; CDR3: CASSDDVRDTGELFF; DNA: TGTGCCAGCAGTGATGACGTTCGGGACACCGGGGAGCTGTTTTTT
size: few; J: TRBJ2-3; V: TRBV20-1; D: TRBD2; CDR3: CSAGSGGTDTQYF; DNA: TGCAGTGCTGGTAGCGGGGGAACAGATACGCAGTATTTT
size: NA; J: TRBJ2-5; V: TRBV10-3; D: TRBD2; CDR3: CATRPGLAGVVETQYF; DNA: TGTGCCACCCGACCCGGACTAGCGGGAGTGGTGGAGACCCAGTACTTC
size: many; J: TRBJ2-5; V: TRBV5-1; D: TRBD2; CDR3: CASSLGLAAQETQYF; DNA: TGCGCCAGCAGCTTGGGCCTAGCGGCTCAAGAGACCCAGTACTTC
size: NA; J: TRBJ2-7; V: TRBV10-3; D: NA; CDR3: CAISDRLSYEQYF; DNA: TGTGCCATCAGTGACAGGTTATCCTACGAGCAGTACTTC
size: NA; J: TRBJ1-2; V: TRBV4-2; D: NA; CDR3: CASSQDGLGNGYTF; DNA: TGTGCCAGCAGCCAAGATGGTTTAGGGAATGGCTACACCTTC
size: NA; J: TRBJ2-4; V: TRBV28; D: NA; CDR3: CASRFLAGQAKNIQYF; DNA: TGTGCCAGCAGGTTTCTGGCGGGCCAAGCCAAAAACATTCAGTACTTC
size: NA; J: TRBJ2-6; V: TRBV15; D: NA; CDR3: CATSSLWGSGANVLTF; DNA: TGTGCCACCAGCAGCCTCTGGGGCTCTGGGGCCAACGTCCTGACTTTC
size: NA; J: TRBJ2-2; V: TRBV29-1; D: NA; CDR3: CSVMRGQNTGELFF; DNA: TGCAGCGTTATGAGGGGCCAGAACACCGGGGAGCTATTTTTT
size: few; J: TRBJ1-1; V: TRBV10-3; D: NA; CDR3: CAISSSELTEAFF; DNA: TGTGCCATCAGTAGTAGTGAACTCACTGAAGCTTTCTTT
size: NA; J: TRBJ2-1; V: TRBV21-1; D: NA; CDR3: CASSNGSSSGRGNEQFF; DNA: TGTGCCAGCAGCAATGGCTCTTCTAGCGGGAGGGGGAATGAGCAGTTCTTC
size: many; J: TRBJ1-4; V: TRBV27; D: TRBD1; CDR3: CASSLVGGEKLFF; DNA: TGTGCCAGCAGTTTGGTAGGGGGCGAAAAACTGTTTTTT
size: NA; J: TRBJ2-3; V: TRBV4-1; D: TRBD2; CDR3: CASSLVPSGSPSTDTQYF; DNA: TGCGCCAGCAGCCTAGTCCCTAGCGGGTCCCCTAGCACAGATACGCAGTATTTT
size: NA; J: TRBJ2-7; V: TRBV20-1; D: NA; CDR3: CSARDGADLKYEQYF; DNA: TGCAGTGCTAGAGATGGTGCTGATTTGAAGTACGAGCAGTACTTC
size: NA; J: TRBJ2-5; V: TRBV6-2/TRBV6-3; D: NA; CDR3: CANSPSGETQYF; DNA: TGTGCCAACTCTCCTTCCGGGGAGACCCAGTACTTC
size: few; J: TRBJ2-3; V: TRBV6-5; D: NA; CDR3: CASRSIPPTHSTDTQYF; DNA: TGTGCCAGCAGGTCCATCCCCCCAACCCATAGCACAGATACGCAGTATTTT
size: once; J: TRBJ1-4; V: TRBV11-2; D: NA; CDR3: CASSLDQGTANEKLFF; DNA: TGTGCCAGCAGCTTAGACCAGGGGACGGCTAATGAAAAACTGTTTTTT
size: NA; J: TRBJ1-4; V: TRBV20-1; D: NA; CDR3: CSARIRRTNEKLFF; DNA: TGCAGTGCTAGGATTAGGCGGACTAATGAAAAACTGTTTTTT
size: NA; J: TRBJ2-7; V: TRBV20-1; D: TRBD2; CDR3: CSASGGGNYEQYF; DNA: TGCAGTGCCTCGGGAGGAGGCAATTACGAGCAGTACTTC
size: few; J: TRBJ2-5; V: TRBV29-1; D: NA; CDR3: CSVGPHPNQYF; DNA: TGCAGCGTTGGACCACATCCTAATCAGTACTTC
size: NA; J: TRBJ2-5; V: TRBV29-1; D: TRBD2; CDR3: CSVEPGLAGETQYF; DNA: TGCAGCGTTGAACCGGGACTAGCGGGAGAGACCCAGTACTTC
size: NA; J: TRBJ2-2; V: TRBV29-1; D: NA; CDR3: CSVSPDPGTGELFF; DNA: TGCAGCGTATCCCCGGACCCCGGTACCGGGGAGCTGTTTTTT
size: few; J: TRBJ1-5; V: TRBV12-3/TRBV12-4; D: TRBD1; CDR3: CASSEHRGNQPQHF; DNA: TGTGCCAGCAGTGAACACAGGGGTAATCAGCCCCAGCATTTT
size: few; J: TRBJ2-7; V: TRBV5-5; D: NA; CDR3: CATSEDLTYEQYF; DNA: TGTGCCACCTCAGAGGACTTGACCTACGAGCAGTACTTC
size: NA; J: TRBJ1-2; V: TRBV27; D: NA; CDR3: CASSFQLGQPYGYTF; DNA: TGTGCCAGCAGTTTTCAATTAGGGCAGCCCTATGGCTACACCTTC
size: few; J: TRBJ1-4; V: TRBV20-1; D: NA; CDR3: CSARAGAAGEKLFF; DNA: TGCAGTGCTAGGGCAGGGGCGGCGGGTGAAAAACTGTTTTTT
size: NA; J: TRBJ1-2; V: TRBV5-6; D: NA; CDR3: CASSLSVTSGYTF; DNA: TGTGCCAGCAGCTTGTCGGTGACGTCTGGCTACACCTTC
size: few; J: TRBJ1-3; V: TRBV5-1; D: NA; CDR3: CASSPLISLGNTIYF; DNA: TGCGCCAGCAGCCCTTTAATTTCTCTGGGAAACACCATATATTTT
size: few; J: TRBJ2-1; V: TRBV14; D: NA; CDR3: CASSHPGFNEQFF; DNA: TGTGCCAGCAGCCACCCTGGGTTTAATGAGCAGTTCTTC
size: NA; J: TRBJ2-7; V: TRBV28; D: NA; CDR3: CASSYPDIYEQYF; DNA: TGTGCCAGCAGTTACCCCGATATCTACGAGCAGTACTTC
size: NA; J: TRBJ2-4; V: TRBV20-1; D: NA; CDR3: CSARVQAKNIQYF; DNA: TGCAGTGCTAGAGTTCAGGCCAAAAACATTCAGTACTTC
size: few; J: TRBJ1-1; V: TRBV29-1; D: NA; CDR3: CSVEPRRGDTEAFF; DNA: TGCAGCGTTGAACCGCGACGGGGGGACACTGAAGCTTTCTTT
size: few; J: TRBJ2-5; V: TRBV7-2; D: NA; CDR3: CASSPWYGETQYF; DNA: TGTGCCAGCAGCCCTTGGTACGGAGAGACCCAGTACTTC
size: few; J: TRBJ1-6; V: TRBV12-3/TRBV12-4; D: NA; CDR3: CASSPAGARNSPLHF; DNA: TGTGCCAGCAGTCCGGCGGGGGCGCGTAATTCACCCCTCCACTTT
size: NA; J: TRBJ2-1; V: TRBV27; D: NA; CDR3: CASSLYYANEQFF; DNA: TGTGCCAGCAGTTTATACTACGCGAATGAGCAGTTCTTC
size: NA; J: TRBJ2-1; V: TRBV20-1; D: TRBD1; CDR3: CSARAQSRDSHNEQFF; DNA: TGCAGTGCTAGAGCCCAATCTAGGGACAGCCACAATGAGCAGTTCTTC
size: few; J: TRBJ2-2; V: TRBV5-1; D: TRBD2; CDR3: CASRHQRGGRTGELFF; DNA: TGCGCCAGCAGACATCAGCGGGGGGGCCGCACCGGGGAGCTGTTTTTT